The 22 T cell receptor beta chains listed next were all sequenced from one sample in a study of naive and memory T cell subsets. Overall study findings and caveats: Naive repertoires, especially CD8, held a few larger clonotypes, possibly memory cells re-expressing CD45RA.

An equimolar mix of two oligonucleotides served as the beta constant-region primer for TRBC1 and TRBC2. Four rounds of PCR amplified the ligated cDNA using nested alpha and beta constant-region primers plus SP2. MiXCR, run by TCRdb on the UMI-ligation and nested PCR reads, gives a single entry per CDR3 protein. The data show 120,000 to 150,000 distinct CDR3 sequences, with roughly 23% seen just once and around 0.097% held by the top ten. Antigens of these TCRs are unknown. Sequencing was carried out using naive CD4+ T cells from blood. These TCRs come from a human donor in good health.

This clonotype turned up a few times. The chain recombines TRBV5-1 with TRBJ2-3; no clear D. Germline assignment: CDR1 SGHRS and CDR2 YFSETQ. The CDR3 spans 14 residues. V was cut by 1 base and J by 0 bases, with 6 bases left in between. As DNA, the CDR3 is TGCGCCAGCAGCTTGCCCAGTAGCACAGATACGCAGTATTTT. Translated: CASSLPSSTDTQYF.

This chain uses TRBV6-2 or TRBV6-3 with TRBJ2-2; TRBD2 is a possible D gene (6 bases). This CDR3 comprises 18 residues. V was shortened by 0 bases and J by 3 bases, with 17 bases between the two germline ends. Looked up from germline, CDR1 is MNHEY and CDR2 is SVGEGT. CDR3 DNA: TGTGCCAGCAGTTACTCACCCCTAGAGTGGGGGGACACCGGGGAGCTGTTTTTT. It encodes CASSYSPLEWGDTGELFF.

This clonotype has a count of ten or more. The gene calls are TRBV18 and TRBJ2-1, with 10 bases aligning to TRBD1. CDR1 and CDR2 (germline): KGHSH, LQKENI. The CDR3 consists of 15 residues. Losses at the gene ends were 3 bases for V and 4 bases for J; bases not matched to a gene: 3. CDR3 amino acids: CASSPEDRGYNEQFF. The CDR3 region has the DNA TGTGCCAGCTCACCGGAGGACAGGGGGTACAATGAGCAGTTCTTC.

The genes are TRBV2 and TRBJ2-2, with TRBD1 identical over 8 bases. The CDR3 spans 14 residues. Germline CDR1 is SNHLY and CDR2 is FYNNEI. The V segment lost 5 bases and the J segment 6 bases; nucleotides outside the gene matches: 5. The CDR3 here is CASSKDRDSGELFF. CDR3 DNA sequence: TGTGCCAGCAGTAAGGACAGGGACTCCGGGGAGCTGTTTTTT. Supplemented by reference TRBV2 and TRBJ2-2, the full variable domain reads EPEVTQTPSHQVTQMGQEVILRCVPISNHLYFYWYRQILGQKVEFLVSFYNNEISEKSEIFDDQFSVERPDGSNFTLKIRSTKLEDSAMYFCASSKDRDSGELFFGEGSRLTVL.

This chain uses TRBV28 with TRBJ1-1; D remains ambiguous. Germline CDR1 is MDHEN and CDR2 is SYDVKM. Trimming took off 3 bases at V and 7 bases at J, with 6 bases between the two ends. The CDR3 is 11 amino acids. The CDR3 nucleotides are TGTGCCAGCAGTTTCTTAGATGAAGCTTTCTTT. It yields the protein CASSFLDEAFF.

This clonotype was seen many times. The CDR3 is CSARETGELFF. As DNA, the CDR3 is TGCAGTGCTAGAGAGACCGGGGAGCTGTTTTTT. The rearrangement links TRBV20-1 to TRBJ2-2; unclear D gene. The V end lost 0 bases, the J end lost 5 bases, and 1 base lay between the germline ends. The CDR3 runs 11 residues. Germline V lookup: CDR1 DFQATT, CDR2 SNEGSKA (reference sequence).

This clonotype showed up just a few times. This rearrangement joins TRBV5-1 to TRBJ2-4, with 8 bases matching TRBD2. The germline CDR1 and CDR2 sequences are SGHRS and YFSETQ. J lost 0 bases, V lost 7 bases, and 6 bases had no gene match. The CDR3 runs to 15 residues. DNA for the CDR3: TGCGCCAGCCAGCGGGAGCCGAGAGCCAAAAACATTCAGTACTTC. Protein sequence: CASQREPRAKNIQYF.

In its sample, this clonotype was seen many times. The V call is TRBV28, the J call TRBJ2-1, with 8 bases matching TRBD1. The germline CDR1 and CDR2 sequences are MDHEN and SYDVKM. After removal of 3 bases from V and 8 bases from J, the junction contained 9 bases not matched to a gene. The CDR3 is 15 amino acids. CDR3 loop: CASSFPGTGSDEQFF. The CDR3 DNA reads TGTGCCAGCAGTTTTCCCGGGACAGGATCAGATGAGCAGTTCTTC. Full variable domain (rest looked up from reference TRBV28 and TRBJ2-1): DVKVTQSSRYLVKRTGEKVFLECVQDMDHENMFWYRQDPGLGLRLIYFSYDVKMKEKGDIPEGYSVSREKKERFSLILESASTNQTSMYLCASSFPGTGSDEQFFGPGTRLTVL.

This clonotype was seen many times. The V gene is TRBV7-9, the J gene TRBJ2-3, with D hard to call. Germline CDR1 reads SEHNR; CDR2 reads FQNEAQ (reference sequence). V was cut by 5 bases and J by 2 bases, with 11 bases left in between. The CDR3 is made up of 14 amino acids. For the CDR3, the DNA is TGTGCCAGCAGCGGACGGAGAGTCACAGATACGCAGTATTTT. Translated: CASSGRRVTDTQYF. The full variable domain, completed using reference TRBV7-9 and TRBJ2-3, is DTGVSQNPRHKITKRGQNVTFRCDPISEHNRLYWYRQTLGQGPEFLTYFQNEAQLEKSRLLSDRFSAERPKGSFSTLEIQRTEQGDSAMYLCASSGRRVTDTQYFGPGTRLTVL.

The chain carries TRBV6-6 and TRBJ2-7; D gene ambiguous. This CDR3 region has 13 residues. Per germline, CDR1 MNHNY and CDR2 SVGAGI (reference sequence). V was cut by 6 bases and J by 0 bases, with 9 bases left in between. The chain's CDR3 is CASRRIYSYEQYF. In DNA form, the CDR3 reads TGTGCCAGCAGGCGCATATACTCCTACGAGCAGTACTTC.

This chain uses TRBV5-1 with TRBJ2-7; D gene uncertain. CDR1 is SGHRS and CDR2 is YFSETQ in the germline V gene. The ends were cut back, 4 bases at V and 3 bases at J, with 8 bases in the middle. This CDR3 has 12 residues. This chain's CDR3 is CASSADLYEQYF. The CDR3 bases are TGCGCCAGCAGCGCGGACCTCTACGAGCAGTACTTC.

This clonotype was detected only a few times. V gene TRBV11-2 combines with J gene TRBJ2-7, with TRBD2 identical over 10 bases. CDR1 SGHAT and CDR2 FQNNGV come from the germline V gene. The CDR3 extends over 15 amino acids. V was clipped by 5 bases and J by 2 bases; unmatched bases: 6. CDR3 sequence: CASSGRLAGPYEQYF. The CDR3 region has the DNA TGTGCCAGCAGCGGAAGACTAGCGGGCCCCTACGAGCAGTACTTC.

This sequence joins TRBV21-1 and TRBJ2-7; no DNA check was done on the table's D call, TRBD2. TRBV21-1 is an annotated pseudogene. The CDR3 loop spans 17 amino acids. The CDR3 here is CASSRNRLVTGPYEQYF. CDR3 in DNA: TGTGCCAGCAGCAGGAACCGACTAGTGACTGGGCCCTACGAGCAGTACTTC.

The table lists this clonotype with a few counts. The V call is TRBV5-1, the J call TRBJ2-1; 8 nucleotides align to TRBD2. The CDR3 totals 16 residues. Per germline, CDR1 SGHRS and CDR2 YFSETQ. V shed 4 bases, J shed 4 bases, and the junction held 10 bases outside the gene matches. DNA for the CDR3: TGCGCCAGCAGCCACCGTCGGGAGGGGTCTTACAATGAGCAGTTCTTC. This gives the protein CASSHRREGSYNEQFF.

This sequence joins TRBV28 and TRBJ2-7; possible D gene TRBD1, 6 bases. With 6 bases removed from V and 5 bases from J, the gap between germline ends came to 23 bases. The CDR3 spans 16 residues. Germline V gives CDR1 MDHEN, CDR2 SYDVKM. CDR3 loop: CASSPAFQGLRDEQYF. The CDR3 DNA sequence: TGTGCCAGCAGCCCCGCCTTTCAGGGGTTACGGGACGAGCAGTACTTC. Full variable domain (rest looked up from reference TRBV28 and TRBJ2-7): DVKVTQSSRYLVKRTGEKVFLECVQDMDHENMFWYRQDPGLGLRLIYFSYDVKMKEKGDIPEGYSVSREKKERFSLILESASTNQTSMYLCASSPAFQGLRDEQYFGPGTRLTVT.

The chain combines TRBV20-1 with TRBJ1-1; D is unclear. This CDR3 spans 11 amino acids. Germline V lookup: CDR1 DFQATT, CDR2 SNEGSKA (reference sequence). V lost 1 base to trimming and J lost 4 bases, with 4 bases between them. CDR3: CSARGGTEAFF. CDR3 sequence (DNA): TGCAGTGCTAGAGGCGGCACTGAAGCTTTCTTT.

The chain joins TRBV6-6 to TRBJ2-5, with D hard to call. V was pared by 7 bases and J by 5 bases, with 14 bases between. Per germline, CDR1 MNHNY and CDR2 SVGAGI (reference sequence). CDR3 length: 13 amino acids. In DNA, the CDR3 is TGTGCCAGCACGGGCCAGATGGTGGAGACCCAGTACTTC. Translating it yields CASTGQMVETQYF.

This clonotype was detected many times. This sequence joins TRBV5-6 and TRBJ2-1, with 8 bases that match TRBD1. The CDR3 totals 17 residues. The junction had 16 bases not matched to a gene; V was cut back by 4 bases and J by 7 bases. The germline CDR1 and CDR2 sequences are SGHDT and YYEEEE. CDR3 sequence: CASSPYPGGLTGNEQFF. The CDR3 region has the DNA TGTGCCAGCAGCCCCTACCCAGGGGGCCTAACAGGGAATGAGCAGTTCTTC. Supplemented by reference TRBV5-6 and TRBJ2-1, the full variable domain reads DAGVTQSPTHLIKTRGQQVTLRCSPKSGHDTVSWYQQALGQGPQFIFQYYEEEERQRGNFPDRFSGHQFPNYSSELNVNALLLGDSALYLCASSPYPGGLTGNEQFFGPGTRLTVL.

This clonotype was seen more than once but under ten times. The gene calls are TRBV19 and TRBJ1-5; no clear D gene. The germline CDR1 and CDR2 sequences are LNHDA and SQIVND (reference sequence). The length of the CDR3 is 14 residues. V was pared by 1 base and J by 7 bases, with 11 bases between. The CDR3 coding sequence is TGTGCCAGTAGTATAGTTTCGGCGGGACAGCCCCAGCATTTT. This translates into CASSIVSAGQPQHF.

This clonotype was observed a few times. This rearrangement joins TRBV20-1 to TRBJ2-3; the D is unclear. The CDR3 covers 14 residues. Trimming removed 1 base at V and 0 bases at J, with 8 bases between. Germline CDR1 is DFQATT and CDR2 is SNEGSKA (reference sequence). CDR3 coding DNA: TGCAGTGCTAGAGTGTGGACGAGCACAGATACGCAGTATTTT. As protein: CSARVWTSTDTQYF.

In its sample, this clonotype was seen many times. This chain joins TRBV28 and TRBJ2-7; 13 bases line up with TRBD2. In germline, CDR1 is MDHEN, CDR2 SYDVKM. J gave up 2 bases and V 6 bases, and 16 bases lay outside the gene matches. This CDR3 spans 19 amino acids. The CDR3 nucleotides read TGTGCCAGCAGCTCCCCTTTTTTAGGACTAGCGGGAGTTCCCTACGAGCAGTACTTC. Translation: CASSSPFLGLAGVPYEQYF.

This clonotype was detected only a few times. The chain employs TRBV12-3 or TRBV12-4 and TRBJ2-1; no reliable D call. This CDR3 has 13 amino acids. The ends were cut back, 11 bases at V and 4 bases at J, with 15 bases in the middle. As DNA, the CDR3 is TGTGCCTCCCGGCCGTCTATATACAATGAGCAGTTCTTC. It codes for CASRPSIYNEQFF.